This paragraph reports one TCR beta chain. These data come from a study of patients and donors after allogeneic stem cell transplantation. Deletions cut 0 bases from V and 4 bases from J, with 10 bases between. This CDR3 region has 15 residues. In germline, CDR1 is SNHLY, CDR2 FYNNEI. TCRdb re-derived calls from the RT-PCR reads in MiXCR, one entry per CDR3 protein. The data contain approximately 140,000 distinct CDR3 sequences, about a third of them seen just once; the ten biggest clones take up approximately 50%. This TCR came from a human donor who was either an allogeneic HSCT recipient or a stem cell or donor lymphocyte infusion donor (not recorded which). It is not recorded whose cells these are; they may come from a transplant donor. V and J are TRBV2 and TRBJ1-3, with D unclear. Specimen: blood, either unsorted or a sorted T cell fraction (not recorded which). CDR3 in DNA: TGTGCCAGCAGTGAAGCGCGCACTCACGGAAACACCATATATTTT. Its protein product is CASSEARTHGNTIYF.